This TCR beta chain was recovered during a study of T-cell reconstitution after alpha-beta-depleted transplantation in children. Germline V gives CDR1 SGHRS, CDR2 YFSETQ. This CDR3 is built from 14 residues. The junction had 4 bases not matched to a gene; V was cut back by 4 bases and J by 2 bases. Concerning this clonotype itself: Its specificity is not known.

The study, taken as a whole, reports: Newly made T cells mostly supplied T-cell counts and diversity one year after transplant.

The TCRbeta library incorporated unique molecular identifiers. Each CDR3 protein gets one entry after TCRdb re-called the PCR reads with MiXCR. The sample has 440,000 or so distinct CDR3 sequences, about 40% seen once. Sequenced material: PBMCs, taken before TCRalphabeta/CD19-depleted stem cell transplant. The V and J genes are TRBV5-1 and TRBJ1-2, with TRBD1 matching over 8 bases. The receptor comes from a girl between 2 and 10 years old with aplastic anemia, due to receive a stem cell transplant. The CDR3 DNA follows: TGCGCCAGCAGCACCGGACAGGGAAACTATGGCTACACCTTC. Protein sequence: CASSTGQGNYGYTF. The variable domain in full, with the rest retrieved from reference TRBV5-1 and TRBJ1-2, is KAGVTQTPRYLIKTRGQQVTLSCSPISGHRSVSWYQQTPGQGLQFLFEYFSETQRNKGNFPGRFSGRQFSNSRSEMNVSTLELGDSALYLCASSTGQGNYGYTFGSGTRLTVV.